Listed here is a single T cell receptor (beta chain). The junction departs from the called germline gene at one end, perhaps through a read error. This entry is derived from a study of cytomegalovirus exposure and HLA in healthy donors. This CDR3 is built from 13 residues. The germline gives CDR1 SGHTA, CDR2 FQGNSA. Both 60 Vbeta primers and 13 Jbeta primers went into the PCR. The repertoire was sequenced with immunoSEQ multiplex PCR; TCRdb's copy has only in-frame clones and lacks some. The data contain 150,000 to 200,000 clones, approximately 80% of them singletons. The V and J genes are TRBV7-2 and TRBJ2-2; D ambiguous. This clonotype originated in a man aged 40-55 years in good health and CMV-seropositive. What was sequenced was PBMCs. Here the CDR3 DNA reads TGTGCCGGCAGCTTGAGAAACACCGGGGAGCTGTTTTTT. Translating gives CAGSLRNTGELFF.